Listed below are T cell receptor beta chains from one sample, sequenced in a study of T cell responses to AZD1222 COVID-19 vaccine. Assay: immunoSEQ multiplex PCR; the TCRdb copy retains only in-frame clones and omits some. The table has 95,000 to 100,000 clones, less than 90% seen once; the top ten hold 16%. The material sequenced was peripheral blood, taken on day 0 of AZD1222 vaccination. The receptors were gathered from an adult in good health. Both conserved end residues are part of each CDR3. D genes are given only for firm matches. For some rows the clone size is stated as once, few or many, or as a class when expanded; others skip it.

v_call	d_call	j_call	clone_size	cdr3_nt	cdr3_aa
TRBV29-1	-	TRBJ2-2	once	TGCAGCGCTCCGGGGCGAAACACCGGGGAGCTGTTTTTT	CSAPGRNTGELFF
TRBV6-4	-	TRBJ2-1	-	TGTGCCAGCAGTGACTCTAGCGGCTCCTACAATGAGCAGTTCTTC	CASSDSSGSYNEQFF
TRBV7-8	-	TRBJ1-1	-	TGTGCCAGCAGCCCGGGTGGGGGGATTCTAACTGAAGCTTTCTTT	CASSPGGGILTEAFF
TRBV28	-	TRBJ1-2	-	TGTGCCAGCAAGGAGGTGCAGGGCCAAGCTAACTATGGCTACACCTTC	CASKEVQGQANYGYTF
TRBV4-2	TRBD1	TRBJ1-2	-	TGTGCCAGCAGCCAGGTGGGACAGGGCTATGGCTACACCTTC	CASSQVGQGYGYTF
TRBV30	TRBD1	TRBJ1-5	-	TGTGCCTGGAGTGCGGGACAGAAAGATCAGCCCCAGCATTTT	CAWSAGQKDQPQHF
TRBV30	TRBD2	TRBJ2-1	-	TGTGCCTGGAGTGGGCTAGCGGGTTACAATGAGCAGTTCTTC	CAWSGLAGYNEQFF
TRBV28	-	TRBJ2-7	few	TGTGCCAGCAGCACGGGAGTCTTGCAGTACTTC	CASSTGVLQYF
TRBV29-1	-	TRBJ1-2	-	TGCAGCGTTAACCAGGGGAACGGCTATGGCTACACCTTC	CSVNQGNGYGYTF
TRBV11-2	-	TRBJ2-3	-	TGTGCCAGCAAAGGGAACCCCGCCACAGATACGCAGTATTTT	CASKGNPATDTQYF
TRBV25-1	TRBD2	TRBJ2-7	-	TGTGCCAGCAGTGTAGGACTAGCGGGAGGTTACGAGCAGTACTTC	CASSVGLAGGYEQYF
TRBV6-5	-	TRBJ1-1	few	TGTGCCAGCAGTTCTGACAGGAGTAAAGCTTTCTTT	CASSSDRSKAFF
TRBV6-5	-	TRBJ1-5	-	TGTGCCAGCAGTTACCGCAGTCAGCCCCAGCATTTT	CASSYRSQPQHF
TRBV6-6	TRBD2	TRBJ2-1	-	TGTGCCAGCAGTCAACGAGGAGCGGGACTAGCGGGAGGGTACAATGAGCAGTTCTTC	CASSQRGAGLAGGYNEQFF
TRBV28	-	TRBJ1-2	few	TGTGCCAGCAGTTTCACCGCCAGTGGCTACACCTTC	CASSFTASGYTF
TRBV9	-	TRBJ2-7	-	TGTGCCAGCAGACGACAGGTTCCCTACGAGCAGTACTTC	CASRRQVPYEQYF
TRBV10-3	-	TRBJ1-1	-	TGTGCCATCAGTGGCTTGCACCAGAACACTGAAGCTTTCTTT	CAISGLHQNTEAFF
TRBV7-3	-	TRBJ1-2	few	TGTGCCAGCAGCTTGGGAGGCGCCTATGGCTACACCTTC	CASSLGGAYGYTF
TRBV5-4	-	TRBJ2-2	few	TGTGCCAGCAGCTCTTTTTGGGACGGGACAGGGGAGCTGTTTTTT	CASSSFWDGTGELFF
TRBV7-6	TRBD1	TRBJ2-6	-	TGTGCCAGCAGCACGAACAGGGGGCGTGGGGCCAACGTCCTGACTTTC	CASSTNRGRGANVLTF
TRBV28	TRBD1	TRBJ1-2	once	TGTGCCAGCAGTCCTGCTAGCGGACAGGGGGGCTATGGCTACACCTTC	CASSPASGQGGYGYTF
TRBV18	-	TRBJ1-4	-	TGTGCCAGCTCACCAGATGGAAATGAAAAACTGTTTTTT	CASSPDGNEKLFF